A single sample is the source of the 13 T cell receptor beta chains below, sequenced in a study of blood T cell repertoires in COVID-19. Produced via immunoSEQ multiplex PCR; TCRdb's table is partial and in-frame only. The sample has approximately 130,000 clones; 75% to 85% are singletons. Sequencing was performed on peripheral blood. These receptors all come from a man of 80 years or more with acute or convalescent COVID-19.

V is TRBV6-1 and J is TRBJ1-6, with 7 positions matching TRBD1. The CDR3 runs 18 residues. The germline V gene encodes CDR1 MNHNS and CDR2 SASEGT. The trim removed 1 base at V and 0 bases at J, leaving 6 bases unmatched. The CDR3 region is CASSEVPGQSSYNSPLHF. CDR3 DNA sequence: TGTGCCAGCAGTGAAGTCCCGGGACAGAGCTCCTATAATTCACCCCTCCACTTT.

Written as DNA, the CDR3 is TGTGCCAGTACCAGGACAGGGGGTCCCACGAACACCGGGGAGCTGTTTTTT. Protein sequence: CASTRTGGPTNTGELFF. The chain recombines TRBV19 with TRBJ2-2, with 10 bases fitting TRBD1. The CDR3 covers 17 residues. The junction had 8 bases not matched to a gene; V was cut back by 7 bases and J by 0 bases. Per germline, CDR1 LNHDA and CDR2 SQIVND (reference sequence).

This rearrangement joins TRBV5-6 to TRBJ2-3; 12 nucleotides line up with TRBD2. The germline gives CDR1 SGHDT, CDR2 YYEEEE. The CDR3 spans 16 residues. With 3 bases clipped from V and 0 bases from J, the junction kept 2 bases outside the gene matches. This CDR3 is CASSWGLAGSTDTQYF. CDR3 DNA: TGTGCCAGCAGCTGGGGACTAGCGGGCAGCACAGATACGCAGTATTTT.

This clone was picked up one time. CDR3 amino acids: CASSLGPGELSYEQYF. The CDR3 DNA follows: TGTGCCAGCAGCTTAGGCCCCGGGGAGCTCTCCTACGAGCAGTACTTC. The gene calls are TRBV11-1 and TRBJ2-7, with D maybe TRBD2 (5 bases). This CDR3 has 16 amino acids. V was cut by 1 base and J by 0 bases, with 13 bases left in between. Germline CDR1 and CDR2: SGHAT and FQDESV (reference sequence).

The chain combines TRBV15 with TRBJ2-2, with 10 bases identical to TRBD1. V was clipped by 8 bases and J by 5 bases; unmatched bases: 5. From germline, CDR1 is LNHNV and CDR2 YYDKDF (reference sequence). CDR3 length: 14 amino acids. The CDR3 coding sequence is TGTGCCACCCGGAGACAGGGGGCGACCGGGGAGCTGTTTTTT. Translation: CATRRQGATGELFF.

This clone has more than one count but fewer than ten. This chain uses TRBV11-2 with TRBJ1-4; 8 bases fit TRBD1. The CDR3 has 16 amino acids. The V and J ends lost 3 bases and 7 bases, in that order; junction bases with no gene match: 10. Per germline, CDR1 SGHAT and CDR2 FQNNGV. The CDR3 sequence: CASSLNRDRISEKLFF. The CDR3 nucleotides read TGTGCCAGCAGCTTGAACCGGGACAGGATAAGTGAAAAACTGTTTTTT. The whole variable domain, remainder taken from reference TRBV11-2 and TRBJ1-4, is EAGVAQSPRYKIIEKRQSVAFWCNPISGHATLYWYQQILGQGPKLLIQFQNNGVVDDSQLPKDRFSAERLKGVDSTLKIQPAKLEDSAVYLCASSLNRDRISEKLFFGSGTQLSVL.

This chain links TRBV2 with TRBJ1-1, with D perhaps matching TRBD1 (5 bases). CDR1 and CDR2 from the germline V gene are SNHLY and FYNNEI. The CDR3 extends over 13 amino acids. V lost 6 bases to trimming and J lost 5 bases, with 13 bases between them. The CDR3, as DNA: TGTGCCAGCAGGTTCGGAGGGGTTACTGAAGCTTTCTTT. It yields the protein CASRFGGVTEAFF.

The chain couples TRBV10-3 to TRBJ1-5; D is unresolved. CDR1 and CDR2 (germline): ENHRY, SYGVKD. The CDR3 sequence is 16 residues long. Trimming stripped 0 bases from V and 0 bases from J, with 9 bases between. CDR3 sequence: CAISESLRDSNQPQHF. In DNA form, the CDR3 reads TGTGCCATCAGTGAGTCCCTTAGAGATAGCAATCAGCCCCAGCATTTT.

This clone has a single count. The chain links TRBV5-1 to TRBJ2-4; the match to TRBD1 covers 8 bases. The CDR3 contains 14 residues. The J segment lost 7 bases and the V segment lost 4 bases, leaving 7 bases of the junction unmatched. Germline loops: CDR1 SGHRS, CDR2 YFSETQ. The CDR3 region is CASSTGQGHNIQYF. Here the CDR3 DNA reads TGCGCCAGCAGCACTGGACAGGGACATAACATTCAGTACTTC.

The chain has TRBV19 and TRBJ2-1; D may be TRBD2 (7 bases). Germline assignment: CDR1 LNHDA and CDR2 SQIVND (reference sequence). V was clipped by 4 bases and J by 14 bases, with 15 bases between them. This CDR3 is 12 amino acids long. In DNA, the CDR3 is TGTGCCAGTAGTACCCCTCGGGGGGCAGAGTTCTTC. It encodes CASSTPRGAEFF.

The V gene is TRBV5-4, the J gene TRBJ2-7, with 7 positions matching TRBD2. Germline V gives CDR1 SGHNT, CDR2 YYREEE (reference sequence). The CDR3 is 15 residues long. Trimming cost V 2 bases and J 0 bases; bases outside gene matches: 5. CDR3 bases: TGTGCCAGCAGCTTCCAATCTAGCGGCTCCTACGAGCAGTACTTC. This translates into CASSFQSSGSYEQYF.

The gene calls are TRBV28 and TRBJ1-2; possible D gene TRBD1, 6 bases. This CDR3 has 12 amino acids. Germline V lookup: CDR1 MDHEN, CDR2 SYDVKM. With 3 bases removed from V and 7 bases from J, the gap between germline ends came to 9 bases. Here the CDR3 reads CASSLGQGGYTF. The DNA of the CDR3 is TGTGCCAGCAGTTTGGGACAAGGTGGCTACACCTTC.

V and J are TRBV7-2 and TRBJ2-3, with a possible D match to TRBD2 (5 bases). The V gene lost 2 bases and the J gene lost 2 bases, with 23 bases spanning the gap. Germline V lookup: CDR1 SGHTA, CDR2 FQGNSA. The CDR3 runs 19 residues. The CDR3 is CASSLIRGFNVKSTDTQYF. The CDR3 coding sequence is TGTGCCAGCAGCTTAATTCGGGGTTTCAACGTCAAGTCCACAGATACGCAGTATTTT.